The clone carrying this T cell receptor (beta chain) has only a few counts. Its antigen is as yet unknown. This record comes from a study of CD8 T cells in ankylosing spondylitis. Study-level results: Characteristic, it appeared, of ankylosing spondylitis blood was a TCR beta motif of fewer than 10 highly homologous variants.

TCRdb passed the 5' RACE reads through MiXCR, listing each CDR3 protein once. The sample lists some 330,000 distinct CDR3 sequences, roughly 8% occurring once. Sequencing was performed on blood, either unsorted or a sorted T cell fraction (not recorded which). The clonotype comes from a male donor with ankylosing spondylitis.

The CDR3 here is CASGPGLPSYEQYF. CDR3 sequence (DNA): TGTGCCAGCGGACCGGGACTACCCTCCTACGAGCAGTACTTC. The chain is built from TRBV7-8 and TRBJ2-7; TRBD2 matches 7 bases. CDR1 and CDR2 from the germline V gene are SGHVS and FQNEAQ. This CDR3 region has 14 residues. With 8 bases clipped from V and 0 bases from J, the junction kept 7 bases outside the gene matches.